Listed here are 15 T cell receptor beta chains from one sample, sequenced in a study of blood T cell repertoires in COVID-19. This table comes from immunoSEQ multiplex PCR, and its TCRdb copy is limited to in-frame clones, with some not included. The repertoire holds 110,000 or so clones, with over 65% as singletons. Sequenced input: peripheral blood. These receptors were taken from a woman in her 40s with acute or convalescent COVID-19.

The V gene is TRBV7-3, the J gene TRBJ1-5; D possibly corresponds to TRBD1 (5 bases). V lost 5 bases and J 4 bases, leaving 9 bases between the germline ends. Germline values: CDR1 SGHTA, CDR2 FQGTGA. CDR3 size: 13 residues. The CDR3 coding sequence is TGTGCCAGCAGCCCCCGACAGAATCAGCCCCAGCATTTT. Protein sequence: CASSPRQNQPQHF.

The chain combines TRBV4-3 with TRBJ2-2, with 10 bases fitting TRBD2. V gave up 4 bases and J gave up 3 bases; unmatched junction bases: 2. Germline loops: CDR1 LGHNA, CDR2 YSLEER. This CDR3 region has 15 residues. CDR3 DNA sequence: TGCGCCAGCAGCCCAGGACTAGCGGACACCGGGGAGCTGTTTTTT. Its translation: CASSPGLADTGELFF.

This sequence joins TRBV5-1 and TRBJ1-2; D might be TRBD1 (5 bases). Germline V gene data show CDR1 as SGHRS and CDR2 as YFSETQ. The ends were cut back, 0 bases at V and 0 bases at J, with 9 bases in the middle. The CDR3 is 15 residues long. The CDR3 reads CASSLAQGANYGYTF. DNA for the CDR3: TGCGCCAGCAGCTTGGCCCAGGGTGCTAACTATGGCTACACCTTC.

The chain recombines TRBV6-2 or TRBV6-3 with TRBJ1-4, with a possible D match to TRBD1 (5 bases). Deletions cut 0 bases from V and 0 bases from J, with 11 bases between. CDR3 length: 17 residues. Germline V gene sequence: CDR1 MNHEY, CDR2 SVGEGT. CDR3 region: CASSYSQGPSTNEKLFF. For the CDR3, the DNA is TGTGCCAGCAGTTACTCTCAGGGCCCTTCAACTAATGAAAAACTGTTTTTT.

The chain is built from TRBV2 and TRBJ1-1; tentative D call: TRBD1 (6 bases). The CDR3 totals 14 residues. Trimming removed 4 bases from V and 3 bases from J, with 12 bases in between. Germline CDR1 is SNHLY and CDR2 is FYNNEI. The CDR3 protein is CASSVTGLDTEAFF. CDR3 coding DNA: TGTGCCAGCAGTGTAACAGGGTTAGACACTGAAGCTTTCTTT.

The chain employs TRBV30 and TRBJ1-2, with no clear D. Germline assignment: CDR1 GTSNPN and CDR2 SVGIG (reference sequence). The CDR3 runs to 15 residues. Trimming took off 0 bases at V and 8 bases at J, with 19 bases between the two ends. CDR3 bases: TGTGCCTGGAGTGTACGGCGAGGAAACCTTCGCGGCTACACCTTC. Protein product: CAWSVRRGNLRGYTF.

The chain has TRBV7-9 and TRBJ1-3; D is possibly TRBD1 (5 bases). Germline V CDR1 and CDR2: SEHNR, FQNEAQ (reference sequence). Trimming removed 10 bases from V and 1 base from J, with 11 bases in between. There are 13 residues in the CDR3. The CDR3 protein is CAKRSGSGNTIYF. The CDR3 nucleotides read TGTGCCAAACGATCAGGGTCTGGAAACACCATATATTTT.

V gene TRBV5-1 combines with J gene TRBJ2-4, with no clear D. The germline CDR1 and CDR2 sequences are SGHRS and YFSETQ. Between the trimmed V and J ends, which lost 5 bases and 4 bases, there was a span of 10 bases. The CDR3 extends over 13 amino acids. Here the CDR3 DNA reads TGCGCCAGCAGTTCACTTAATAAAAACATTCAGTACTTC. Residues: CASSSLNKNIQYF.

This clone was recorded only once. The chain uses TRBV15 and TRBJ1-2, with D possibly matching TRBD1 (5 bases). Deletions cut 0 bases from V and 2 bases from J, with 10 bases between. The CDR3 runs to 15 residues. The germline gives CDR1 LNHNV, CDR2 YYDKDF (reference sequence). The CDR3 sequence: CATSRDRGSNYGYTF. DNA for the CDR3: TGTGCCACCAGCAGAGATAGGGGCAGCAACTATGGCTACACCTTC. The full variable domain, in which reference TRBV15 and TRBJ1-2 provide the parts outside the CDR3, is DAMVIQNPRYQVTQFGKPVTLSCSQTLNHNVMYWYQQKSSQAPKLLFHYYDKDFNNEADTPDNFQSRRPNTSFCFLDIRSPGLGDTAMYLCATSRDRGSNYGYTFGSGTRLTVV.

The rearrangement joins TRBV1 to TRBJ2-7; the D call of TRBD2 is as the table states it, not checked on the DNA. TRBV1 is tagged as a pseudogene. The CDR3 totals 15 residues. CDR3 DNA: TGCACCAGCAGCCAAGGGGTCAACTACTCCTACGAGCAGTACTTC. Translating gives CTSSQGVNYSYEQYF.

The genes are TRBV3-1 (or the pseudogene TRBV3-2) and TRBJ1-6, with TRBD1 as a possible D gene (6 bases). The CDR3 has 15 residues. CDR1 is LGHDT, CDR2 YNNKEL, per germline (reference sequence). Trimming took off 3 bases at V and 8 bases at J, with 14 bases between the two ends. The CDR3 is CASSQPNSGDSPLHF. CDR3 nucleotide sequence: TGTGCCAGCAGCCAGCCCAATTCAGGGGATTCACCCCTCCACTTT.

The chain recombines TRBV5-1 with TRBJ2-2; 9 nucleotides agree with TRBD1. CDR3 length: 15 residues. V shed 4 bases, J shed 4 bases, and the junction held 5 bases outside the gene matches. Germline CDR1 and CDR2: SGHRS and YFSETQ. CDR3 loop: CASSLGTGSTGELFF. Written as DNA, the CDR3 is TGCGCCAGCAGCCTGGGGACAGGGAGCACCGGGGAGCTGTTTTTT.

V usage is TRBV5-5 and J usage is TRBJ2-7, with 9 bases identical to TRBD2. The CDR3 spans 16 residues. CDR1 is SGHKS and CDR2 is YYEKEE in the germline V gene (reference sequence). The V gene end was trimmed by 6 bases and the J gene end by 2 bases; junction bases not matched to a gene: 12. CDR3 sequence (DNA): TGTGCCAGCAAGATAGCGGGGGCCATAACCCCCTACGAGCAGTACTTC. Translation: CASKIAGAITPYEQYF. Full variable domain (missing parts from reference TRBV5-5 and TRBJ2-7): DAGVTQSPTHLIKTRGQQVTLRCSPISGHKSVSWYQQVLGQGPQFIFQYYEKEERGRGNFPDRFSARQFPNYSSELNVNALLLGDSALYLCASKIAGAITPYEQYFGPGTRLTVT.

This rearrangement joins TRBV5-6 to TRBJ2-7, with a tentative D call TRBD1 (6 bases). The CDR3 is 14 residues long. Trimming removed 1 base at V and 2 bases at J, with 10 bases between. The V gene's germline CDR1 is SGHDT and CDR2 YYEEEE. CDR3 nucleotide sequence: TGTGCCAGCAGCTTGTTTGGGGGCACCTACGAGCAGTACTTC. Translation: CASSLFGGTYEQYF.

This chain connects TRBV16 to TRBJ1-2; D might be TRBD1 (5 bases). Germline V gives CDR1 KGHSY, CDR2 FQNENV. The length of the CDR3 is 16 residues. V dropped 0 bases and J dropped 5 bases, with 16 bases sitting between them. Here the CDR3 DNA reads TGTGCCAGCAGCCAATCGCTCGCCCCGAGACAGTATGGCTACACCTTC. Amino acids: CASSQSLAPRQYGYTF. Looking up the rest from reference TRBV16 and TRBJ1-2 gives the full variable domain: GEEVAQTPKHLVRGEGQKAKLYCAPIKGHSYVFWYQQVLKNEFKFLISFQNENVFDETGMPKERFSAKCLPNSPCSLEIQATKLEDSAVYFCASSQSLAPRQYGYTFGSGTRLTVV.